This T cell receptor (beta chain) emerged from a study of neurological immune-mediated disorders. This clonotype has at least ten counts. Its target is unknown. CDR1 is SGHTA and CDR2 is FQGNSA in the germline V gene. The CDR3 contains 16 residues. V lost 4 bases to trimming and J lost 7 bases; unmatched junction nucleotides: 8. Synthesis of cDNA was accomplished via 5'RACE employing 10-nucleotide random UMIs. From the 5' RACE reads, TCRdb called clonotypes with MiXCR, one entry per CDR3 protein. The sample contains tens of thousands of distinct CDR3 sequences, 9% to 12% of which appear only once. The unsorted libraries were prepared from 2 million PBMCs (stored at -80 C). Findings and caveats of the study: Multiple sclerosis was found to have the least TCR clonal expansion, below healthy controls, and HTLV-1-associated myelopathy the most.

The sample consisted of PBMCs. The origin of this receptor is a woman aged 30 to 39 with HTLV-1-associated myelopathy (HAM/TSP). The rearrangement uses TRBV7-2 and TRBJ2-1; TRBD2 matches 12 bases. CDR3 residues: CASSSASGGAMNEQFF. CDR3 bases: TGTGCCAGCAGCTCAGCTAGCGGGGGGGCCATGAATGAGCAGTTCTTC.